These 10 T cell receptor beta chains were sequenced from one sample in a study of identical twins. TCRdb fed the 5' RACE reads into MiXCR, producing one record per CDR3 protein. Here the sample spans fewer than 250,000 distinct CDR3 sequences, 15% to 20% being singletons. A further study also used this sample, focusing on T cells expressing NK-cell markers.

The source material was CD8+ T cells sorted from blood. The receptor source for this set is a woman between 18 and 29 years old in good health.

This clonotype came up a few times. The V call is TRBV7-9, the J call TRBJ2-1; 7 nucleotides match TRBD2. The trim removed 5 bases at V and 4 bases at J, leaving 8 bases unmatched. CDR3 length: 15 residues. Germline CDR1 reads SEHNR; CDR2 reads FQNEAQ (reference sequence). The CDR3 DNA reads as TGTGCCAGCAGCCCGATCGGGGGGTTGTACAATGAGCAGTTCTTC. Protein sequence: CASSPIGGLYNEQFF.

The chain recombines TRBV12-3 or TRBV12-4 with TRBJ2-7; TRBD1 is a possible D gene (5 bases). This CDR3 comprises 12 residues. Deletions cut 5 bases from V and 6 bases from J, with 11 bases between. CDR3 protein: CASSAGSGEQYF. CDR3 nucleotide sequence: TGTGCCAGCAGTGCAGGGTCCGGCGAGCAGTACTTC.

This clonotype has just a few counts. The chain combines TRBV20-1 with TRBJ2-7, with TRBD2 matching 12 bases. V shed 5 bases, J shed 3 bases, and the junction held 5 bases outside the gene matches. Germline V gene lookup returns CDR1 DFQATT and CDR2 SNEGSKA (reference sequence). This CDR3 has 14 amino acids. Written as DNA, the CDR3 is TGCAGTGCTCCGACTAGCGGGAGTCTCTACGAGCAGTACTTC. Translation gives CSAPTSGSLYEQYF.

V usage is TRBV9 and J usage is TRBJ2-7; D ambiguous. The CDR3 is 13 residues long. The ends were cut back, 3 bases at V and 7 bases at J, with 14 bases in the middle. CDR1 is SGDLS and CDR2 is YYNGEE in the germline V gene. CDR3 sequence (DNA): TGTGCCAGCAGCGGCCCTCGGTCGATGGAGCAGTACTTC. It encodes CASSGPRSMEQYF.

This clonotype turned up a few times. This sequence joins TRBV9 and TRBJ2-5, with TRBD2 identical over 7 bases. The germline gives CDR1 SGDLS, CDR2 YYNGEE. CDR3 size: 15 residues. The V gene end was trimmed by 3 bases and the J gene end by 3 bases; junction bases not matched to a gene: 8. CDR3 sequence: CASSAELAPKETQYF. CDR3 bases: TGTGCCAGCAGCGCCGAACTAGCGCCTAAAGAGACCCAGTACTTC.

J is TRBJ1-1 and V is TRBV12-3 or TRBV12-4; D unclear. V was trimmed by 6 bases and J by 1 base, leaving 15 bases between them. The CDR3 sequence is 15 residues long. The CDR3 DNA sequence: TGTGCCAGCAGCATCACAGAGAGATCGAACACTGAAGCTTTCTTT. Protein: CASSITERSNTEAFF.

This rearrangement joins TRBV7-9 to TRBJ1-1, with D perhaps TRBD1 (6 bases). The CDR3 is 15 residues long. CDR1 SEHNR and CDR2 FQNEAQ come from the germline V gene (reference sequence). V lost 1 base and J 4 bases, leaving 13 bases between the germline ends. CDR3 in DNA: TGTGCCAGCAGCTTAGTGGCAGGGGTAGGCACTGAAGCTTTCTTT. Its protein product is CASSLVAGVGTEAFF.

The sample holds a few counts of this clonotype. The V and J genes are TRBV2 and TRBJ2-1; D ambiguous. V lost 5 bases to trimming and J lost 6 bases, with 2 bases between them. The CDR3 loop spans 10 amino acids. Germline-derived CDR1 and CDR2 are SNHLY and FYNNEI. The CDR3 DNA reads as TGTGCCAGCAGTCGCAATGAGCAGTTCTTC. Encoded protein: CASSRNEQFF.

The V gene is TRBV4-1, the J gene TRBJ2-7; the D gene is possibly TRBD1 (5 bases). The CDR3 is made up of 15 amino acids. Trimming removed 0 bases at V and 0 bases at J, with 9 bases between. CDR1 is MGHRA and CDR2 is YSYEKL in the germline V gene. The CDR3 loop reads CASSQDPGFSYEQYF. CDR3 nucleotides: TGCGCCAGCAGCCAAGATCCAGGGTTCTCCTACGAGCAGTACTTC.

As concerns this clonotype: At one end, the junction sequence differs from germline, possibly due to a read error. The chain is built from TRBV7-9 and TRBJ1-1; D possibly corresponds to TRBD1 (6 bases). Germline assignment: CDR1 SEHNR and CDR2 FQNEAQ (reference sequence). The CDR3 is 14 amino acids. CDR3 in DNA: TGTGCCAGCATCTTAGGCGGGGGGCTCACTGAAGCTTTCTTT. It translates to CASILGGGLTEAFF.